This T cell receptor (beta chain) was sequenced for a study of T cell clonotyping in hematopoietic cell transplantation. Study-level findings and limits: Pathologically expanded recipient clonotypes increased progressively from day 30 to day 180 as diversity fell. Broader posttransplant TCR repertoire diversity was predicted by graft donor and pretransplant recipient Inverse Simpson Index values. At the given depth, recipient repertoires were over 95% de novo clonotypes.

On this clone: Its antigen is not identified.

TCRdb's table, derived via immunoSEQ multiplex PCR, lists solely in-frame clones and lacks some. The sample contains some 11,000 clones, about 47% of which appear only once. Recipients were bled about 28 days pretransplant and at posttransplant days 30, 100, 180. Looked up from germline, CDR1 is MDHEN and CDR2 is SYDVKM. V dropped 4 bases and J dropped 11 bases, with 15 bases sitting between them. The CDR3 length is 13 residues. This chain joins TRBV28 and TRBJ1-5; tentatively, D is TRBD1 (5 bases). The starting material was PBMCs, obtained 30 days after allogeneic stem cell transplant. The sequence was collected from a male patient aged 50 to 60 who had an allogeneic stem cell transplant from an unrelated donor, so the T cells may come from the graft donor. Some clones in this sample may be carry-over from other donors' samples. CDR3 protein: CASSSTDRQTQHF. CDR3 in DNA: TGTGCCAGCAGTTCGACTGATAGACAGACCCAGCATTTT.